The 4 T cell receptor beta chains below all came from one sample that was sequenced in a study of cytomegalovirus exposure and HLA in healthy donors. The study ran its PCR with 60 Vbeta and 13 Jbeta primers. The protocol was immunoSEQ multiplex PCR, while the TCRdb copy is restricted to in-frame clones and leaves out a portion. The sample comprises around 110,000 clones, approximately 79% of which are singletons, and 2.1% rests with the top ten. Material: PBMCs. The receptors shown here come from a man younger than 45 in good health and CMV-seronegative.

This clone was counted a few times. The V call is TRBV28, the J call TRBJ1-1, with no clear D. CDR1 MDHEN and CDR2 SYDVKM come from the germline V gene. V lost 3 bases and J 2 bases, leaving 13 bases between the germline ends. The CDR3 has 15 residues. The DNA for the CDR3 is TGTGCCAGCAGTTTTGGTGTAGCTCTAAACACTGAAGCTTTCTTT. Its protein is CASSFGVALNTEAFF.

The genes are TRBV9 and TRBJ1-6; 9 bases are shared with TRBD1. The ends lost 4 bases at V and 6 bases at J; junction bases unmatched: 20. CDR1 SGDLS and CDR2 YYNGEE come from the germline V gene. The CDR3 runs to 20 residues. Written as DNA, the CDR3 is TGTGCCAGCAGCCCCCGTGGTTCCGGGACAGGGAGACACCTTAATTCACCCCTCCACTTT. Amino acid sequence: CASSPRGSGTGRHLNSPLHF.

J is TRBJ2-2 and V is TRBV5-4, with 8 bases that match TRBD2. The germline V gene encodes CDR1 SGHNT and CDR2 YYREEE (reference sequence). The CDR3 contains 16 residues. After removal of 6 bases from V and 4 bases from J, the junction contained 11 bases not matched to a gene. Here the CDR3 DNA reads TGTGCCAGCAACCTGGGCGGGACTAGGAGCACCGGGGAGCTGTTTTTT. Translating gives CASNLGGTRSTGELFF.

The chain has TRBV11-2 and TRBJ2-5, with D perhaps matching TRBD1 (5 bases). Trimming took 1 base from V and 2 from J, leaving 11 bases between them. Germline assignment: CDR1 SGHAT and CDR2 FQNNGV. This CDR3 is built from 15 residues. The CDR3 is CASSLGGRGQETQYF. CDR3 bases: TGTGCCAGCAGCTTAGGGGGTAGGGGACAAGAGACCCAGTACTTC.